A single T cell receptor (beta chain) is shown here with its context. Its antigen is undetermined. The record originates from a study of cytomegalovirus exposure and HLA in healthy donors. General study points: Serostatus for CMV was the only available immune exposure information.

Germline CDR1 reads SNHLY; CDR2 reads FYNNEI. With V trimmed by 8 bases and J by 2 bases, 12 bases remained unmatched. The CDR3 length is 16 residues. The PCR contained 60 Vbeta and 13 Jbeta primers. The protocol was immunoSEQ multiplex PCR, while the TCRdb copy is restricted to in-frame clones and leaves out a portion. Among some 80,000 clones listed, around 82% were seen once. This receptor was obtained from a man between 40 and 49 years old in good health and CMV-seronegative. V is TRBV2 and J is TRBJ1-3, with TRBD1 identical over 7 bases. Specimen: PBMCs. CDR3 amino acids: CASSSTGNGPGNTIYF. In nucleotides, the CDR3 is TGTGCCAGCTCCTCGACAGGGAACGGACCTGGAAACACCATATATTTT.